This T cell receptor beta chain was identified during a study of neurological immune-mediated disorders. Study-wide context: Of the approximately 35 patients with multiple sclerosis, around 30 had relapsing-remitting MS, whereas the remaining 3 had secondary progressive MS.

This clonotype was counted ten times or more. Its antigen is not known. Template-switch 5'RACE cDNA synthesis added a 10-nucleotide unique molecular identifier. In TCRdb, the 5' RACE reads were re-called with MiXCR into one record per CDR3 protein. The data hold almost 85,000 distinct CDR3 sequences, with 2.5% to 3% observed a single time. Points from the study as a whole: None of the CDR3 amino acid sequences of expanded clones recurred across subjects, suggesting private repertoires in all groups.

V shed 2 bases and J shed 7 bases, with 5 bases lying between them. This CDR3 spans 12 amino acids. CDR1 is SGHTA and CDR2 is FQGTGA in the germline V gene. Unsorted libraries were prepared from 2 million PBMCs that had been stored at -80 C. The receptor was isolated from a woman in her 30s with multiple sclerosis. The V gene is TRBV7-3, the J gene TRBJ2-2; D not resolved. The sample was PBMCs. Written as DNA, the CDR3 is TGTGCCAGCAGCTTACAGAACGGGGAGCTGTTTTTT. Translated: CASSLQNGELFF.